Sequencing of this T cell receptor beta chain was carried out in a study of CD4+ T cells in melanoma. Whole-study results and caveats: CD8+ T cell, macrophage and B cell function reportedly correlated with neoantigen-specific CD4+ T cells. Reportedly, melanoma neoantigen-specific CD4+ T cells showed varied differentiation states.

About this clone itself: Its matching antigen is unknown.

The CDR3 has 15 amino acids. Germline V lookup: CDR1 SGHDN, CDR2 FVKESK. Trimming stripped 4 bases from V and 5 bases from J, with 17 bases between. The assay was immunoSEQ multiplex PCR, and TCRdb's table has in-frame clones only and misses some. The sample has over 100,000 clones, 92% seen once. Sequenced: peripheral blood. This chain joins TRBV14 and TRBJ2-5, with D perhaps matching TRBD1 (7 bases). This receptor was taken from a human donor with melanoma. This chain's CDR3 is CASSLGEAGGETQYF. For the CDR3, the DNA is TGTGCCAGCAGCCTCGGGGAAGCAGGGGGGGAGACCCAGTACTTC.